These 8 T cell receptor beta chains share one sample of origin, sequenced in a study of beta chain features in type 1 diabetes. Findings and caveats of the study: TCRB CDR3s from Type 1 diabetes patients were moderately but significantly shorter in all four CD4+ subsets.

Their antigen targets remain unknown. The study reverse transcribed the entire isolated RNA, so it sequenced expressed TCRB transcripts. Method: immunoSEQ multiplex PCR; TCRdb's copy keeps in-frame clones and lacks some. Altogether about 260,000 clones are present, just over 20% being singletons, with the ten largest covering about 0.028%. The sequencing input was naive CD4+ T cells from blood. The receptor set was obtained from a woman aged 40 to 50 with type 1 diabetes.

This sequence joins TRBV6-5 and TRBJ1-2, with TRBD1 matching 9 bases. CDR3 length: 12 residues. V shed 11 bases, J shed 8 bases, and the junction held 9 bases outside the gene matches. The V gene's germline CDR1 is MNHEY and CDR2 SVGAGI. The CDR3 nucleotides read TGTGCCTCTTCCGGACAGGGGAAGGGCTACACCTTC. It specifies CASSGQGKGYTF.

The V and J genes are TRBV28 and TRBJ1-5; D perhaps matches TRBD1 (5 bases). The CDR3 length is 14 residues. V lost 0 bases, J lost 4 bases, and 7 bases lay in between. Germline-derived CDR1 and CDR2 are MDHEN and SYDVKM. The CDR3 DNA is TGTGCCAGCAGTTTATGGGGGGGGAATCAGCCCCAGCATTTT. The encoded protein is CASSLWGGNQPQHF.

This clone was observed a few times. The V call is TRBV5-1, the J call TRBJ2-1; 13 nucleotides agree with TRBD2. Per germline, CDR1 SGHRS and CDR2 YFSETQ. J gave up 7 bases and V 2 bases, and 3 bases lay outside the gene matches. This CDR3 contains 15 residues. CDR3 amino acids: CASSFGTSGENEQFF. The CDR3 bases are TGCGCCAGCAGCTTTGGGACTAGCGGGGAAAATGAGCAGTTCTTC.

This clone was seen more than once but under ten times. The CDR3 here is CASSLPGSGRAQVDEQFF. CDR3 sequence (DNA): TGTGCCAGCAGCTTGCCCGGTAGCGGGAGGGCCCAGGTGGATGAGCAGTTCTTC. The chain recombines TRBV5-4 with TRBJ2-1, with 11 bases matching TRBD2. Looked up from germline, CDR1 is SGHNT and CDR2 is YYREEE (reference sequence). This CDR3 has 18 residues. Trimming at V came to 1 base and at J to 8 bases, leaving 14 bases not matched to a gene.

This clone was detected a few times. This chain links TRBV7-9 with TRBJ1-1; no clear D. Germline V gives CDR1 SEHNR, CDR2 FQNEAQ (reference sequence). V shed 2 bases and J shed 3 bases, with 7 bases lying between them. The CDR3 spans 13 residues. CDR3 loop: CASSLLEDTEAFF. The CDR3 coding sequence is TGTGCCAGCAGCTTATTGGAGGACACTGAAGCTTTCTTT. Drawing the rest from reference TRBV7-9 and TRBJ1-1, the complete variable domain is DTGVSQNPRHKITKRGQNVTFRCDPISEHNRLYWYRQTLGQGPEFLTYFQNEAQLEKSRLLSDRFSAERPKGSFSTLEIQRTEQGDSAMYLCASSLLEDTEAFFGQGTRLTVV.

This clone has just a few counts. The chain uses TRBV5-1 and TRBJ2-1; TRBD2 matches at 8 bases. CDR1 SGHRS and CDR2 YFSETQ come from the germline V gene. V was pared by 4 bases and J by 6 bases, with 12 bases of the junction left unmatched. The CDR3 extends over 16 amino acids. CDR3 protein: CASSLTGLVASNEQFF. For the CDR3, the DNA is TGCGCCAGCAGCCTCACGGGACTAGTGGCCTCCAATGAGCAGTTCTTC.

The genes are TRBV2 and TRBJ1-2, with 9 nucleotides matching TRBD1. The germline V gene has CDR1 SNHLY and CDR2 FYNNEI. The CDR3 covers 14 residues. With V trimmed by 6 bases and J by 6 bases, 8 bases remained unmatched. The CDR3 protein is CASSDGQGRDGYTF. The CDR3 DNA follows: TGTGCCAGCAGCGACGGACAGGGGAGAGATGGCTACACCTTC.

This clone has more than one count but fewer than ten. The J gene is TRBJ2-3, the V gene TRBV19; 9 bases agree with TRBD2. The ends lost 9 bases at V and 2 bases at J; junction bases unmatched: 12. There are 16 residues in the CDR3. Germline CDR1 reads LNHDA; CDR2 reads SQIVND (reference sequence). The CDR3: CASRPGLAADTDTQYF. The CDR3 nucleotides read TGTGCCAGCCGCCCGGGACTAGCTGCTGACACAGATACGCAGTATTTT.